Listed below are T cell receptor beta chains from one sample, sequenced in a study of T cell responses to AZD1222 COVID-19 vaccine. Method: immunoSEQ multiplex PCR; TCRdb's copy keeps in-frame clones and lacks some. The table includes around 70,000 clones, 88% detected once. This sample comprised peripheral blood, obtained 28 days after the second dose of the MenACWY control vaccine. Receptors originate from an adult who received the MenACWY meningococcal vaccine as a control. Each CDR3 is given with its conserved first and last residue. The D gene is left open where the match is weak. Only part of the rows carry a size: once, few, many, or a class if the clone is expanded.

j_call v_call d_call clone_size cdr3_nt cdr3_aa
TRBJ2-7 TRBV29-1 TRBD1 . TGCAGCGTTAAAGGGGGCCAGGGGTCCTACGAGCAGTACTTC CSVKGGQGSYEQYF
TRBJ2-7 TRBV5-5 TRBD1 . TGTGCCAGCACCGGGGACAGCTTCTCCTACGAGCAGTACTTC CASTGDSFSYEQYF
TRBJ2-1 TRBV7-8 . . TGTGCCAGCAGCTTAGTGCGACTAAGGAATGAGCAGTTCTTC CASSLVRLRNEQFF
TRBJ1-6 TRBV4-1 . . TGCGCCAGCAGCCAAAACAGGGATCCACCCCTCCACTTT CASSQNRDPPLHF
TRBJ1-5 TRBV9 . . TGTGCCAGCGTGCCCCGGGCGCTAGCGTGCAATCAGCCCCAGCATTTT CASVPRALACNQPQHF
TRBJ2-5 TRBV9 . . TGTGCCAGCAGCGGGCAGGGTCTGGAGACCCAGTACTTC CASSGQGLETQYF
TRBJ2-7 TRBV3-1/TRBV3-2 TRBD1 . TGTGCCAGCAGCCAAGGTTGGGGGACAGGGTTCCACGAGCAGTACTTC CASSQGWGTGFHEQYF
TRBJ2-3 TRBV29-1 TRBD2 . TGCAGCGTTGAAGATCCGCTAGCGGGAGGGGATACGCAGTATTTT CSVEDPLAGGDTQYF
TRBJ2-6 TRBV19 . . TGTGCCAGTAGTATTCGGGAGTCTGGGGCCAACGTCCTGACTTTC CASSIRESGANVLTF
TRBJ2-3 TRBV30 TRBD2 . TGTGCCTGGAGTTCGCTCAGCGGGGCCACAGATACGCAGTATTTT CAWSSLSGATDTQYF
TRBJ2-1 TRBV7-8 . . TGTGCCAGCAGCCCAACCGGGACTGCCCCCGACAATGAGCAGTTCTTC CASSPTGTAPDNEQFF
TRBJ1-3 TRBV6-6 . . TGTGCCAGCAGACAGAGGGTCCCCTCTGGAAACACCATATATTTT CASRQRVPSGNTIYF
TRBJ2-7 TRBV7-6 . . TGTGCCAGCAGCCAGGAGTACTCCGAGCAGTACTTC CASSQEYSEQYF
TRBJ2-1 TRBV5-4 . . TGTGCCAGCAGCTTGGCGGGGGGCGCGGGAAATGAGCAGTTCTTC CASSLAGGAGNEQFF
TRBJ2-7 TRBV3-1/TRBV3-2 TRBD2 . TGTGCCAGCAGCCAGGGGCGGGGGGAATACGAGCAGTACTTC CASSQGRGEYEQYF
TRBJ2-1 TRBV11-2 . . TGTGCCAGCAGCTTTACTATACTGGGGAACAATGAGCAGTTCTTC CASSFTILGNNEQFF
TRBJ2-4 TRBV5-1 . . TGCGCCAGCAGCTTGTCGGGGGGCTTTCCCAAAAACATTCAGTACTTC CASSLSGGFPKNIQYF
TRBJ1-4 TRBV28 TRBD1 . TGTGCCAGCAGTTTGCAGGGGGGGGAAAAACTGTTTTTT CASSLQGGEKLFF
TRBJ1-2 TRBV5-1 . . TGCGCCAGCAGCTTGGCCGGTTCAGGGCGGGATGGCTACACCTTC CASSLAGSGRDGYTF
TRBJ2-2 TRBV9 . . TGTGCCAGCAGCGTAGCTCGACTACCGAACACCGGGGAGCTGTTTTTT CASSVARLPNTGELFF
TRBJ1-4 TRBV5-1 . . TGCGCCAGCAGGCCCGAGTTGACAGGAAATGAAAAACTGTTTTTT CASRPELTGNEKLFF
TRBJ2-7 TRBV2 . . TGTGCCAGCAGCCCAAACTTTGAGCAGTACTTC CASSPNFEQYF
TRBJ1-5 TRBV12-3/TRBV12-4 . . TGTGCCAGCAGTTTTGGCGATCAGCCCCAGCATTTT CASSFGDQPQHF
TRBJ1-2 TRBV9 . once TGTGCCAGCAGTCTTCTCCAGGGAAGGGGTGGCTACACCTTC CASSLLQGRGGYTF
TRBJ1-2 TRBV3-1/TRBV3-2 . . TGTGCCAGCAGCCACGGGGGCGGTAACGGAGGCTACACCTTC CASSHGGGNGGYTF
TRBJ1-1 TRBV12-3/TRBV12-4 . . TGTGCCAGCACCCGGACCCAGGGGACTGAAGCTTTCTTT CASTRTQGTEAFF
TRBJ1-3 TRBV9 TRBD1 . TGTGCCAGCAGCGAGGGGGCCGCCTCTGGAAACACCATATATTTT CASSEGAASGNTIYF
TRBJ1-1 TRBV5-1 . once TGCGCCAGCAGCTTGGAGTCAGCGTCTGAAGCTTTCTTT CASSLESASEAFF
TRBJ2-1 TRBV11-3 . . TGTGCCAGCAGCTTAGATCGTACTACCGGCTCCTACAATGAGCAGTTCTTC CASSLDRTTGSYNEQFF
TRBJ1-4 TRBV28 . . TGTGCCAGCAGTTTTCAGGCGGGGAGGGATGAAAAACTGTTTTTT CASSFQAGRDEKLFF
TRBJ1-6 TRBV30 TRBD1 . TGTGCCTGGAAGGACAGGGCGAACTCACCCCTCCACTTT CAWKDRANSPLHF
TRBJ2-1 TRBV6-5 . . TGTGCCAGCTCCGTTGCGGGTACCTACAATGAGCAGTTCTTC CASSVAGTYNEQFF
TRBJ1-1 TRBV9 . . TGTGCCAGCAGCGTAGTTGAGATGAACACTGAAGCTTTCTTT CASSVVEMNTEAFF
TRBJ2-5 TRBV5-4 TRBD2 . TGTGCCAGCAGTTATGCTAGCGGGCCCCAAGAGACCCAGTACTTC CASSYASGPQETQYF
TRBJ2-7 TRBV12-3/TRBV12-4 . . TGTGCCAGCAGTTTTACCCGGATCTACGAGCAGTACTTC CASSFTRIYEQYF
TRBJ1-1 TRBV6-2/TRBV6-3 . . TGTGCCAGCAGTATAGCCTCCGAAGCTTTCTTT CASSIASEAFF
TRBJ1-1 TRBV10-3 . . TGTGCCATCAGCAAGAACACTGAAGCTTTCTTT CAISKNTEAFF
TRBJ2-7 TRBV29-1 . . TGCAGCGTTGTGGTCGGGGGAAGCTACGAGCAGTACTTC CSVVVGGSYEQYF
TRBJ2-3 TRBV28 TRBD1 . TGTGCCAGCAGGAGACAGGGACACACAGATACGCAGTATTTT CASRRQGHTDTQYF
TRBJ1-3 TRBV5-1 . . TGCGCCAGCAGCGCCGGACAGAGCTCTGGAAACACCATATATTTT CASSAGQSSGNTIYF
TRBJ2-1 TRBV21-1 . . TGTGCCAGCATCGAACAGGGATTCCCTGCCCTTTACTACAATGAGCAGTTCTTC CASIEQGFPALYYNEQFF
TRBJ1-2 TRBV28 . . TGTGCCAGCAGTCTTGCCCAGGGTTTTGGCTATGGCTACACCTTC CASSLAQGFGYGYTF
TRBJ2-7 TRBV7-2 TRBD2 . TGTGCCAGCAGCGCGGGACTAAACTACGAGCAGTACTTC CASSAGLNYEQYF
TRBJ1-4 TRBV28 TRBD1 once TGTGCCAGCAGTTTAATAGGGACAGGGGATGAAAAACTGTTTTTT CASSLIGTGDEKLFF
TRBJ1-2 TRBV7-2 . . TGTGCCAGCAGCTTCTGGTATGGCTACACCTTC CASSFWYGYTF
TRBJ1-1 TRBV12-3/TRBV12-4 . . TGTGCCAGCAGCCTTCGGCTGGACACTGAAGCTTTCTTT CASSLRLDTEAFF
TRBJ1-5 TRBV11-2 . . TGTGCCAGCAGCTTACTCGACAGAAATCAGCCCCAGCATTTT CASSLLDRNQPQHF
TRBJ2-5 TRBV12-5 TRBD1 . TGTGCTAGTGGCACTGGACAGGGAGAGACCCAGTACTTC CASGTGQGETQYF
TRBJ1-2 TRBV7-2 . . TGTGCCAGCAGCTTACCGGACGGAGGATCGTCTGGCTACACCTTC CASSLPDGGSSGYTF